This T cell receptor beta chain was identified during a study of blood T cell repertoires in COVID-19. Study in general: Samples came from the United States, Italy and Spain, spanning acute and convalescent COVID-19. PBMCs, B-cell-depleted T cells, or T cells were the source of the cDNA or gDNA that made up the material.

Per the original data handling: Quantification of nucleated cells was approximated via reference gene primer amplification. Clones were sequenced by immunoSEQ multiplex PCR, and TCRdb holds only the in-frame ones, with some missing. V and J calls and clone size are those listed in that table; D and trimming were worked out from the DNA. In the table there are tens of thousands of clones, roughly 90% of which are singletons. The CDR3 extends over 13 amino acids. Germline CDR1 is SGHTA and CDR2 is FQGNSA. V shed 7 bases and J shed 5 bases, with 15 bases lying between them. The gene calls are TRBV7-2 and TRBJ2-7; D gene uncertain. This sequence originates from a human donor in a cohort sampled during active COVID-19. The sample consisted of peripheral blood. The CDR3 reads CASTYYWSDEQYF. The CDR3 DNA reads TGTGCCAGCACCTATTATTGGTCGGACGAGCAGTACTTC.